This paragraph covers one TCR beta chain sequence. Antigen unknown. TCR beta libraries were prepared from cDNA with unique molecular identifiers. TCRdb fed the PCR reads into MiXCR, producing one record per CDR3 protein. The table has 550,000 to 700,000 distinct CDR3 sequences, 40% to 50% seen once. This entry is derived from a study of post-analysis software for immune sequencing data. Study-wide findings and caveats: There was significantly lower normalized Chao1 diversity in multiple sclerosis patients than in controls. The study found TRBV5-6, TRBV5-1 and TRBV20-1 among about 5 TRBV segments more frequent in patients than controls.

CDR3 size: 15 residues. Trimming stripped 3 bases from V and 6 bases from J, with 15 bases between. V usage is TRBV12-3 or TRBV12-4 and J usage is TRBJ2-1; D perhaps matches TRBD1 (6 bases). What was sequenced was blood. The receptor's source is a girl aged 10-17 years with multiple sclerosis. The CDR3 is CASSLGQGSRNEQFF. The CDR3 nucleotides are TGTGCCAGCAGTTTGGGACAAGGTAGTCGCAATGAGCAGTTCTTC.